This T cell receptor beta chain was captured by sequencing in a study of blood T cells in healthy people across ages. Turning to the study itself: Capture by template switching was about one barcoded beta molecule per two T cells. Study-wide points: As naive T cell percentage varied, TCR beta diversity correlated strongly with it. It was held that diversity estimates obtained from one million T cells represented underestimates. Long-lived donors had more naive CD4+ cells and higher diversity than aged donors.

Deletions cut 4 bases from V and 11 bases from J, with 16 bases between. Germline assignment: CDR1 SGHKS and CDR2 YYEKEE (reference sequence). The CDR3 has 13 amino acids. Using a J-beta primer mix together with a sample-barcoded 5' primer, a second PCR was run for 7 to 11 cycles. One entry per CDR3 protein results from TCRdb running MiXCR on the 5' RACE reads. The sample consists of fewer than 2 million distinct CDR3 sequences, around 40% of them appearing once. About this clonotype itself: The antigen is not known.

Input material: blood. The sequence was collected from a human donor in good health. V is TRBV5-5 and J is TRBJ2-1; D might be TRBD1 (6 bases). CDR3 DNA: TGTGCCAGCAGCACCGGGACACCAACTCAGCAGTTCTTC. It specifies CASSTGTPTQQFF.